This TCR beta chain is drawn from a study of T cell changes during pregnancy in multiple sclerosis. The protocol was immunoSEQ multiplex PCR, while the TCRdb copy is restricted to in-frame clones and leaves out a portion. The sample records about 80,000 clones, just over 90% being singletons. In this sample, this clone turned up once. Germline trimming cut 3 bases from V and 4 bases from J; bases unmatched to any gene: 9. Germline V gene lookup returns CDR1 KGHSH and CDR2 LQKENI. CDR3 size: 16 residues. The receptor was derived from a female donor with multiple sclerosis, enrolled in a pregnancy study. This material consisted of peripheral blood, taken before pregnancy. The genes are TRBV18 and TRBJ1-2, with 9 bases aligning to TRBD1. CDR3 amino acids: CASSPNRQGGSYGYTF. As DNA, the CDR3 is TGTGCCAGCTCACCGAACAGACAGGGGGGAAGCTATGGCTACACCTTC.